This section outlines one T cell receptor beta chain sequence together with its context. The V gene's germline CDR1 is SGHKS and CDR2 YYEKEE (reference sequence). The CDR3 has 18 amino acids. The V segment lost 3 bases and the J segment 4 bases; nucleotides outside the gene matches: 10. The record originates from a study of blood T cell repertoires in COVID-19. Looking at the study overall: Material from acute and convalescent COVID-19 was sourced from the United States, Italy and Spain. T cells, B-cell-depleted T cells, or PBMCs supplied cDNA or gDNA.

Authors' processing steps: Quantification of nucleated cells was approximated via reference gene primer amplification. Produced via immunoSEQ multiplex PCR; TCRdb's table is partial and in-frame only. V and J calls and clone size are those listed in that table; D and trimming were worked out from the DNA. The repertoire includes about 120,000 clones, approximately 71% of them detected once, and 2% to 2.5% sits in the top ten. The gene calls are TRBV5-5 and TRBJ2-5, with TRBD2 matching 15 bases. The sequence was obtained from a woman aged 70-85 years with acute or convalescent COVID-19. The sample comprised peripheral blood. This CDR3 is CASSSTGLAGGFGETQYF. DNA of the CDR3: TGTGCCAGCAGCTCGACCGGACTAGCGGGAGGGTTCGGAGAGACCCAGTACTTC.